This T cell receptor (beta chain) was recovered during a study of blood T cell repertoires in COVID-19. Study at large: Researchers got acute and convalescent COVID-19 samples from the United States, Italy and Spain. The analysed material was cDNA or gDNA that came from T cells, B-cell-depleted T cells, or PBMCs.

Under the authors' procedure: Estimation of nucleated cell counts was performed using reference gene primer amplification. Using immunoSEQ multiplex PCR, the repertoire was profiled, and TCRdb retains in-frame clones only, with some absent. For V, J and clone size, that table is used; D and trimming come from the DNA. The table records some 100,000 clones, about 80% of them present only once. The CDR3 consists of 13 residues. J was trimmed by 11 bases and V by 6 bases; bases with no gene match: 7. CDR1 and CDR2 from the germline V gene are LGHDT and YNNKEL (reference sequence). Regarding this clone: Other DNA sequences within the sample encode an identical CDR3.

The gene calls are TRBV3-1 (or the pseudogene TRBV3-2) and TRBJ1-4; 9 nucleotides agree with TRBD1. The receptor comes from a human donor in a cohort sampled during active COVID-19. Material: peripheral blood. CDR3 protein: CASSLRTGEKLFF. CDR3 bases: TGTGCCAGCAGTCTCCGGACAGGGGAGAAACTGTTTTTT.